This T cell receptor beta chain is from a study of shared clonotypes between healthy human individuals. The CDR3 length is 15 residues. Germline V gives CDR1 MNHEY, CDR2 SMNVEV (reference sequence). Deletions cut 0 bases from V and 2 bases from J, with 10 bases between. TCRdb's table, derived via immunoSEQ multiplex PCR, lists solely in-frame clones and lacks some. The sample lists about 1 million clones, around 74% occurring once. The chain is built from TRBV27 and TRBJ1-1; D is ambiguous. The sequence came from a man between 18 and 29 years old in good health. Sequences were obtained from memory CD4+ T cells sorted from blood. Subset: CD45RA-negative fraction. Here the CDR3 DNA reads TGTGCCAGCAGTTTATCGGGCGGGTTTAACACTGAAGCTTTCTTT. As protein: CASSLSGGFNTEAFF.